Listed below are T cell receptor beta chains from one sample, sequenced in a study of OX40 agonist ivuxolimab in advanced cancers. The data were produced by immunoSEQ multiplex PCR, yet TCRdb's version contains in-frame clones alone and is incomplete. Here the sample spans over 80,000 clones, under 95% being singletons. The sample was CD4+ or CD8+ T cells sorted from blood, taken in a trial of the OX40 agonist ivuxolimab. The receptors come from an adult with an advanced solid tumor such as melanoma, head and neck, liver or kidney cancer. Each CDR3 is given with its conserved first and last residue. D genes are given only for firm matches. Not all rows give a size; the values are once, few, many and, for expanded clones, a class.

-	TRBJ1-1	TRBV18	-	CASSLAGSRAEAFF	TGTGCCAGCTCATTGGCCGGGTCGAGAGCTGAAGCTTTCTTT
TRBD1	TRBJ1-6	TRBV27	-	CASSWTGNSPLHF	TGTGCCAGCAGCTGGACAGGCAATTCACCCCTCCACTTT
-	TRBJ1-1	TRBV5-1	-	CASGRGRSDGNTEAFF	TGCGCCAGCGGACGAGGGAGATCGGACGGGAACACTGAAGCTTTCTTT
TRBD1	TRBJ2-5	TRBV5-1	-	CASSLGQGAETQYF	TGCGCCAGCAGCTTGGGACAGGGGGCAGAGACCCAGTACTTC
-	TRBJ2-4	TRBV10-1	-	CASSESLGAKNIQYF	TGCGCCAGCAGTGAGTCCCTCGGAGCCAAAAACATTCAGTACTTC
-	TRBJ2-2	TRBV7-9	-	CASSLLVGHPAGELFF	TGTGCCAGCAGCTTACTAGTAGGTCACCCCGCCGGGGAGCTGTTTTTT
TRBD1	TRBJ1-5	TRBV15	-	CATSREGQVNQPQHF	TGTGCCACCAGCAGAGAGGGACAGGTCAATCAGCCCCAGCATTTT
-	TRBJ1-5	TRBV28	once	CASSKGGGMEQPQHF	TGTGCCAGCAGTAAGGGTGGGGGAATGGAGCAGCCCCAGCATTTT
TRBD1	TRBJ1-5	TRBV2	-	CASSGQGADQPQHF	TGTGCCAGCAGTGGACAGGGGGCCGATCAGCCCCAGCATTTT
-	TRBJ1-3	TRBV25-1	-	CASSDVSSGNTIYF	TGTGCCAGCAGTGACGTTAGCTCTGGAAACACCATATATTTT
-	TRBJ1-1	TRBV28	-	CASSIPPGQSTEAFF	TGTGCCAGCAGCATTCCCCCGGGGCAGAGCACTGAAGCTTTCTTT
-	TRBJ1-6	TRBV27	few	CASSLTRGSPLHF	TGTGCCAGCAGTTTGACGAGGGGTTCACCCCTCCACTTT
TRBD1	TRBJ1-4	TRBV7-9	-	CASSLEGQGGEKLFF	TGTGCCAGCAGCTTAGAGGGACAGGGAGGGGAAAAACTGTTTTTT
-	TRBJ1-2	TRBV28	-	CASRPEVYGYTF	TGTGCCAGCAGACCGGAAGTCTATGGCTACACCTTC